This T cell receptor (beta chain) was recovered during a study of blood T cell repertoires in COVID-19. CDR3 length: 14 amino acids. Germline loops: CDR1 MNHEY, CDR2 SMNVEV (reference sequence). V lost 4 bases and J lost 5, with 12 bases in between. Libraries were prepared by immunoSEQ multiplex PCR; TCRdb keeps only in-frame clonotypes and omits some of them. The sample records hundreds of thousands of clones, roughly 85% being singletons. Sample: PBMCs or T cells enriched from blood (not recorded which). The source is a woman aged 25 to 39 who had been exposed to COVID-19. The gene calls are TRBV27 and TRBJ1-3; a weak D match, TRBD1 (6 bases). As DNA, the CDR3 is TGTGCCAGCAGTTCCACAGGGATACGAAACACCATATATTTT. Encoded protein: CASSSTGIRNTIYF.